Presented here are 29 T cell receptor beta chains from one specimen sequenced in a study of blood T cell repertoires in COVID-19. Sequencing used immunoSEQ multiplex PCR; TCRdb keeps in-frame clones, though not all of them. The sample has fewer than 110,000 clones, approximately 84% seen once. The sample was peripheral blood. Receptors originate from a human donor in a cohort sampled during active or convalescent COVID-19.

V gene TRBV6-6 combines with J gene TRBJ1-5, with TRBD1 matching 7 bases. The germline V gene encodes CDR1 MNHNY and CDR2 SVGAGI (reference sequence). Losses at the gene ends were 10 bases for V and 1 base for J; bases not matched to a gene: 13. There are 16 residues in the CDR3. DNA for the CDR3: TGTGCCACTAACAGGGGAAGCTTTGGGAGCAATCAGCCCCAGCATTTT. Translation: CATNRGSFGSNQPQHF.

This sequence joins TRBV27 and TRBJ1-3; TRBD1 agrees at 8 bases. The length of the CDR3 is 14 residues. J was trimmed by 9 bases and V by 4 bases; bases with no gene match: 8. Germline V gene lookup returns CDR1 MNHEY and CDR2 SMNVEV (reference sequence). CDR3 residues: CASSSGQGSGTIYF. The DNA for the CDR3 is TGTGCCAGCAGTTCTGGACAGGGAAGCGGCACCATATATTTT.

This chain links TRBV3-1 (or the pseudogene TRBV3-2) with TRBJ1-3, with 7 nucleotides matching TRBD1. The length of the CDR3 is 15 residues. Unmatched junction bases numbered 5, after V lost 4 bases and J lost 2 bases. Per the germline V gene, CDR1 is LGHDT and CDR2 is YNNKEL (reference sequence). Written as DNA, the CDR3 is TGTGCCAGCAGCCTCGACAGGGTCACTGGAAACACCATATATTTT. Its translation: CASSLDRVTGNTIYF.

The rearrangement links TRBV7-9 to TRBJ1-4, with 10 bases matching TRBD1. With 1 base clipped from V and 10 bases from J, the junction kept 9 bases outside the gene matches. CDR1 and CDR2 (germline): SEHNR, FQNEAQ (reference sequence). This CDR3 spans 16 amino acids. CDR3 protein: CASSLGVGDRGGKLFF. Here the CDR3 DNA reads TGTGCCAGCAGCTTAGGCGTCGGGGACAGGGGAGGAAAACTGTTTTTT. Variable domain in full (rest from reference TRBV7-9 and TRBJ1-4): DTGVSQNPRHKITKRGQNVTFRCDPISEHNRLYWYRQTLGQGPEFLTYFQNEAQLEKSRLLSDRFSAERPKGSFSTLEIQRTEQGDSAMYLCASSLGVGDRGGKLFFGSGTQLSVL.

The chain links TRBV7-9 to TRBJ2-5; the match to TRBD2 covers 8 bases. Germline V CDR1 and CDR2: SEHNR, FQNEAQ (reference sequence). The V and J ends lost 5 bases and 0 bases, in that order; junction bases with no gene match: 2. The CDR3 is made up of 14 amino acids. In DNA form, the CDR3 reads TGTGCCAGCAGCATTAGCGGGGACCAAGAGACCCAGTACTTC. This codes for CASSISGDQETQYF.

J is TRBJ1-2 and V is TRBV3-1 (or the pseudogene TRBV3-2), with 11 bases that match TRBD1. Looked up from germline, CDR1 is LGHDT and CDR2 is YNNKEL (reference sequence). The CDR3 contains 17 residues. The V gene end was trimmed by 1 base and the J gene end by 5 bases; junction bases not matched to a gene: 9. The CDR3 here is CASSQGTGGTLNYGYTF. DNA of the CDR3: TGTGCCAGCAGCCAAGGGACAGGGGGCACGTTAAATTATGGCTACACCTTC.

The V call is TRBV11-2, the J call TRBJ1-5, with D unclear. The germline V and J ends were trimmed by 5 bases and 7 bases, with 9 bases remaining between them. The germline V gene has CDR1 SGHAT and CDR2 FQNNGV. There are 12 residues in the CDR3. CDR3 bases: TGTGCCAGCAGCACGCCGGGGCAGCCCCAGCATTTT. Protein: CASSTPGQPQHF.

The chain carries TRBV5-4 and TRBJ2-2; a possible D gene is TRBD2 (7 bases). V was cut by 7 bases and J by 3 bases, with 19 bases left in between. This CDR3 has 16 residues. In germline, CDR1 is SGHNT, CDR2 YYREEE (reference sequence). This CDR3 is CASANGGQTYTGELFF. As DNA, the CDR3 is TGTGCCAGCGCTAACGGGGGGCAGACCTACACCGGGGAGCTGTTTTTT. The entire variable domain, with the rest obtained from reference TRBV5-4 and TRBJ2-2, is as follows: ETGVTQSPTHLIKTRGQQVTLRCSSQSGHNTVSWYQQALGQGPQFIFQYYREEENGRGNFPPRFSGLQFPNYSSELNVNALELDDSALYLCASANGGQTYTGELFFGEGSRLTVL.

This clone came up a few times. This sequence joins TRBV11-3 and TRBJ2-2, with D maybe TRBD2 (6 bases). CDR1 is SGHNT, CDR2 YENEEA, per germline. The ends were cut back, 3 bases at V and 1 base at J, with 12 bases in the middle. The CDR3 is 16 residues long. The CDR3 region is CASSFVGGRNTGELFF. In nucleotides, the CDR3 is TGTGCCAGCAGCTTCGTCGGAGGGCGGAACACCGGGGAGCTGTTTTTT.

The chain employs TRBV30 and TRBJ1-2; no clear D gene. The CDR3 is 11 residues long. Germline CDR1 and CDR2: GTSNPN and SVGIG (reference sequence). Trimming took 4 bases from V and 5 from J, leaving 8 bases between them. The CDR3 coding sequence is TGTGCCTGGACTACGGGTTATGGCTACACCTTC. Protein: CAWTTGYGYTF.

This clone was seen only once. CDR3 nucleotide sequence: TGTGCCAGCAGCAGGACAGGGGCTAACACCGGGGAGCTGTTTTTT. Protein product: CASSRTGANTGELFF. This chain connects TRBV9 to TRBJ2-2; 9 bases are a match to TRBD1. Trimming took 4 bases from V and 2 from J; bases not matched to a gene: 3. This CDR3 has 15 residues. The germline gives CDR1 SGDLS, CDR2 YYNGEE.

This clone was detected a few times. The rearrangement uses TRBV29-1 and TRBJ1-4; D remains ambiguous. This CDR3 is 14 amino acids long. Germline V lookup: CDR1 SQVTM, CDR2 ANQGSEA. V was pared by 0 bases and J by 8 bases, with 13 bases between. CDR3 sequence: CSVEEGGIEEKLFF. CDR3 DNA: TGCAGCGTTGAAGAGGGCGGGATCGAGGAAAAACTGTTTTTT.

The chain is built from TRBV4-3 and TRBJ1-2, with D perhaps matching TRBD1 (5 bases). Trimming cost V 2 bases and J 2 bases, with 9 bases left between them. CDR1 LGHNA and CDR2 YSLEER come from the germline V gene. The CDR3 is 14 amino acids. CDR3 DNA: TGCGCCAGCAGCCAACCAGGGCAAAACTATGGCTACACCTTC. Translation: CASSQPGQNYGYTF.

The CDR3 protein is CASSLTAQGNSPLHF. CDR3 in DNA: TGTGCCAGCAGCTTAACGGCGCAGGGGAATTCACCCCTCCACTTT. The chain combines TRBV7-3 with TRBJ1-6, with D possibly being TRBD1 (6 bases). Germline CDR1 reads SGHTA; CDR2 reads FQGTGA. V was shortened by 0 bases and J by 7 bases, with 10 bases between the two germline ends. CDR3 length: 15 residues.

This clone was picked up a small number of times. The J gene is TRBJ2-2, the V gene TRBV23-1; D is perhaps TRBD1 (6 bases). TRBV23-1 is annotated as an ORF whose role is uncertain. The V gene lost 11 bases and the J gene lost 3 bases, with 10 bases spanning the gap. The CDR3 extends over 12 amino acids. The CDR3, as DNA: TGCGCCGAATACAGGGACACCGGGGAGCTGTTTTTT. Its protein is CAEYRDTGELFF.

The V and J genes are TRBV5-1 and TRBJ2-7, with a possible D match to TRBD1 (6 bases). Trimming pared 5 bases from V and 3 bases from J, leaving 15 bases between. CDR3 size: 14 residues. The germline gives CDR1 SGHRS, CDR2 YFSETQ. CDR3 DNA sequence: TGCGCCAGCAGGCCAGGGGATATGCGCTACGAGCAGTACTTC. Its protein product is CASRPGDMRYEQYF.

This rearrangement joins TRBV5-1 to TRBJ2-1, with D perhaps matching TRBD2 (6 bases). V lost 3 bases, J lost 10 bases, and 11 bases lay in between. This CDR3 has 12 residues. Germline V lookup: CDR1 SGHRS, CDR2 YFSETQ. CDR3 sequence: CASSYPAGEQFF. The CDR3 DNA reads TGCGCCAGCAGCTACCCGGCGGGGGAGCAGTTCTTC.

This chain uses TRBV4-1 with TRBJ1-2; TRBD1 agrees at 7 bases. The V segment lost 0 bases and the J segment 6 bases; nucleotides outside the gene matches: 7. The CDR3 extends over 15 amino acids. CDR1 and CDR2 from the germline V gene are MGHRA and YSYEKL. The CDR3 DNA reads TGCGCCAGCAGCCAAGATCGGTCAGGGGGTGATGGCTACACCTTC. Translating gives CASSQDRSGGDGYTF.

The V call is TRBV9, the J call TRBJ1-5; TRBD1 aligns across 7 bases. The junction had 7 bases not matched to a gene; V was cut back by 3 bases and J by 7 bases. CDR1 is SGDLS and CDR2 is YYNGEE in the germline V gene. This CDR3 comprises 14 residues. The CDR3 loop is CASSAQGGTQPQHF. The CDR3 bases are TGTGCCAGCAGCGCCCAGGGGGGTACGCAGCCCCAGCATTTT.

The J gene is TRBJ1-2, the V gene TRBV7-2; 8 bases fit TRBD1. The length of the CDR3 is 17 residues. The V and J ends lost 4 bases and 0 bases, in that order; junction bases with no gene match: 10. The germline V gene has CDR1 SGHTA and CDR2 FQGNSA. CDR3 protein: CASSSWDRILANYGYTF. For the CDR3, the DNA is TGTGCCAGCAGCTCTTGGGACAGGATATTAGCTAACTATGGCTACACCTTC. Full variable domain (outside the CDR3, taken from reference TRBV7-2 and TRBJ1-2): GAGVSQSPSNKVTEKGKDVELRCDPISGHTALYWYRQSLGQGLEFLIYFQGNSAPDKSGLPSDRFSAERTGGSVSTLTIQRTQQEDSAVYLCASSSWDRILANYGYTFGSGTRLTVV.

This sequence joins TRBV5-4 and TRBJ1-2, with D perhaps matching TRBD1 (6 bases). CDR3 size: 13 residues. Between the trimmed V and J ends, which lost 8 bases and 8 bases, there was a span of 19 bases. Germline lookup yields CDR1 SGHNT and CDR2 YYREEE (reference sequence). This CDR3 reads CARPMGAAWGYTF. CDR3 DNA sequence: TGTGCCAGGCCCATGGGGGCCGCCTGGGGCTACACCTTC. Based on the CDR3 plus reference TRBV5-4 and TRBJ1-2, the full variable domain is ETGVTQSPTHLIKTRGQQVTLRCSSQSGHNTVSWYQQALGQGPQFIFQYYREEENGRGNFPPRFSGLQFPNYSSELNVNALELDDSALYLCARPMGAAWGYTFGSGTRLTVV.

This clone was counted only a few times. V gene TRBV6-5 combines with J gene TRBJ1-4, with 7 bases identical to TRBD1. Unmatched junction bases numbered 6, after V lost 7 bases and J lost 7 bases. CDR1 is MNHEY and CDR2 is SVGAGI in the germline V gene. CDR3 size: 13 residues. This CDR3 is CASIGRGSEKLFF. The CDR3 bases are TGTGCCAGCATAGGCAGGGGGAGTGAAAAACTGTTTTTT.

The rearrangement links TRBV7-8 to TRBJ1-5; 7 bases line up with TRBD1. V shed 3 bases and J 6 bases; nucleotides not matched to a gene: 5. The CDR3 consists of 14 residues. CDR1 is SGHVS and CDR2 is FQNEAQ in the germline V gene. The CDR3, as DNA: TGTGCCAGCAGCTTCGACAGGGCGGTTCAGCCCCAGCATTTT. Its translation is CASSFDRAVQPQHF.

CDR3: CASSQVLDSPLHF. In DNA, the CDR3 is TGTGCCAGCAGCCAAGTACTGGATTCACCCCTCCACTTT. This chain connects TRBV14 to TRBJ1-6, with unresolved D. The V and J ends lost 1 base and 8 bases respectively, with 6 bases between them. In germline, CDR1 is SGHDN, CDR2 FVKESK. The CDR3 covers 13 residues.

V gene TRBV11-3 combines with J gene TRBJ2-7, with a weak D call TRBD1 (7 bases). Germline CDR1 reads SGHNT; CDR2 reads YENEEA. The CDR3 contains 17 residues. Trimming stripped 3 bases from V and 3 bases from J, with 21 bases between. The CDR3 loop is CASSFPLRGTGFYEQYF. The CDR3 DNA is TGTGCCAGCAGCTTCCCGCTCAGGGGGACTGGTTTCTACGAGCAGTACTTC.

This CDR3 reads CASSPPVGGGGNTIYF. The CDR3 DNA is TGTGCCAGCTCACCACCAGTAGGGGGAGGGGGAAACACCATATATTTT. J is TRBJ1-3 and V is TRBV18; a possible D gene is TRBD1 (6 bases). CDR1 and CDR2 (germline): KGHSH, LQKENI. The length of the CDR3 is 16 residues. Trimming removed 0 bases at V and 4 bases at J, with 13 bases between.

The gene calls are TRBV7-2 and TRBJ1-6; 7 bases line up with TRBD1. The CDR3 extends over 16 amino acids. With V trimmed by 2 bases and J by 7 bases, 8 bases remained unmatched. CDR1 is SGHTA and CDR2 is FQGNSA in the germline V gene. The CDR3 loop is CASSLYGGQFNSPLHF. The CDR3 bases are TGTGCCAGCAGCTTATATGGGGGACAGTTCAATTCACCCCTCCACTTT. The full variable domain, completed using reference TRBV7-2 and TRBJ1-6, is GAGVSQSPSNKVTEKGKDVELRCDPISGHTALYWYRQSLGQGLEFLIYFQGNSAPDKSGLPSDRFSAERTGGSVSTLTIQRTQQEDSAVYLCASSLYGGQFNSPLHFGNGTRLTVT.

The chain recombines TRBV7-9 with TRBJ2-3; 11 bases line up with TRBD1. The germline V gene has CDR1 SEHNR and CDR2 FQNEAQ (reference sequence). J lost 7 bases, V lost 5 bases, and 5 bases had no gene match. CDR3 size: 14 residues. CDR3 DNA sequence: TGTGCCAGCAGCACCGGGACAGGGGGTAATACGCAGTATTTT. Protein sequence: CASSTGTGGNTQYF.

This clone was found a few times. V gene TRBV18 combines with J gene TRBJ1-6; D unresolved. The CDR3 covers 14 residues. The germline V gene encodes CDR1 KGHSH and CDR2 LQKENI. Trimming stripped 3 bases from V and 7 bases from J, with 10 bases between. Written as DNA, the CDR3 is TGTGCCAGCTCACCCCCGGGGTCGAATTCACCCCTCCACTTT. This sequence encodes CASSPPGSNSPLHF.